This T cell receptor beta chain was recorded in a study of T cells after yellow fever vaccination. Whole-study results and caveats: Secondary responses were weaker yet peaked faster, day 5 versus 15. There was a possibility that FACS-sorted repertoires contained abundant clonotypes contaminating from the bulk population. Subsequent booster samples again held most clones from primary vaccination (96% CD4, about 85% CD8).

Regarding this clonotype: Antigen specificity is unknown.

Conversion of TCR transcripts into cDNA relied on 5'RACE template switching, which added a universal primer site and UMIs. Each CDR3 protein is one row after TCRdb ran MiXCR on the 5' RACE reads. The sample lists 450,000 to 650,000 distinct CDR3 sequences, roughly a fifth occurring once. The germline V gene encodes CDR1 DFQATT and CDR2 SNEGSKA (reference sequence). The V segment lost 2 bases and the J segment 5 bases; nucleotides outside the gene matches: 9. CDR3 length equals 15 residues. Specimen: PBMCs, collected more than 20 days after the first yellow fever vaccination. The chain uses TRBV20-1 and TRBJ1-5, with 7 bases fitting TRBD1. This TCR derives from a man in his late teens or twenties who received the YFV17D yellow fever vaccine. CDR3 amino acids: CSARFDRAGDQPQHF. The CDR3 bases are TGCAGTGCTAGATTTGACAGGGCCGGGGATCAGCCCCAGCATTTT.